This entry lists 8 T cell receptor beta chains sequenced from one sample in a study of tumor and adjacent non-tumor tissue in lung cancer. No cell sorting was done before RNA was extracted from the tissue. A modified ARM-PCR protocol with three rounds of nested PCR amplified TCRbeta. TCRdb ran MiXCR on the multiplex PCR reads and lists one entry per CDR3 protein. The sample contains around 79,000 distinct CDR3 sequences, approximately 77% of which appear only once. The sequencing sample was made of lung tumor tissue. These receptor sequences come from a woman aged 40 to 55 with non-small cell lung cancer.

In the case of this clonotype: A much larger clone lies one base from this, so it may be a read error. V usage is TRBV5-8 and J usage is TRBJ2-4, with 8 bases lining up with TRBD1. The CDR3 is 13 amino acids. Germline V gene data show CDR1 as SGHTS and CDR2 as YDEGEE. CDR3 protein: CASNLDRENIQYF. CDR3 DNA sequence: TGTGCCAGCAACTTGGACAGGGAAAACATTCAGTACTTC.

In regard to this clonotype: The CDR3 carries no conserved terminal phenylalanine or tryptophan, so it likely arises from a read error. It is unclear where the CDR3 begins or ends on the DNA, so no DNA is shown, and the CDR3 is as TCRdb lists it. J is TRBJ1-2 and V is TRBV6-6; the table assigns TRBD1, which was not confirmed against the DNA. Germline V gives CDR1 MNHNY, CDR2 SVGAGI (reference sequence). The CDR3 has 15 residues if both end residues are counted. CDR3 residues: CASTPRDRGRDGYAV.

CDR3 sequence reads: CASLGFKGTSPFNNEQFF. Here the CDR3 DNA reads TGTGCCAGCCTGGGGTTTAAGGGGACTAGCCCTTTTAACAATGAGCAGTTCTTC. The chain has TRBV11-2 and TRBJ2-1; TRBD2 matches 9 bases. The CDR3 covers 18 residues. The junction had 19 bases not matched to a gene; V was cut back by 8 bases and J by 5 bases. Germline V gene lookup returns CDR1 SGHAT and CDR2 FQNNGV.

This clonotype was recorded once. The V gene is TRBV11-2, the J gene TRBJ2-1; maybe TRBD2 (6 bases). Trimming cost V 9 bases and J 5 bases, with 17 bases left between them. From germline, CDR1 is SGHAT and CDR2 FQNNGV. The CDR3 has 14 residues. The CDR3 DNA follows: TGTGCCAGTAGTATGGCGGGATCAAACAATGAGCAGTTCTTC. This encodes CASSMAGSNNEQFF.

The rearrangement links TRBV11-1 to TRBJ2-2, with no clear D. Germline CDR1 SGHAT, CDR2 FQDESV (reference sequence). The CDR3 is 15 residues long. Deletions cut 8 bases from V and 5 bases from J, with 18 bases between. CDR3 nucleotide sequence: TGTGCCAGCGGGTCCCGGTCAATAGGAACCGGGGAGCTGTTTTTT. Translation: CASGSRSIGTGELFF.

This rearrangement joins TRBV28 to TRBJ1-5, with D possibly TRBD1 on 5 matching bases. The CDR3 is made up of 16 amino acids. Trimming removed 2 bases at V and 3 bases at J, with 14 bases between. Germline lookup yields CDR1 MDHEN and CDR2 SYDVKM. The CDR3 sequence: CASSLGGHVANQPQHF. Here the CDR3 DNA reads TGTGCCAGCAGTTTAGGAGGACATGTGGCCAATCAGCCCCAGCATTTT.

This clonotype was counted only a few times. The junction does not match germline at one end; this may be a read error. CDR3 coding DNA: TGCGCCAGGAGTGATCGCAGCAATCAGGCCCAGCATTTT. Encoded protein: CARSDRSNQAQHF. The rearrangement joins TRBV10-2 to TRBJ1-5, with unresolved D. The CDR3 runs to 13 residues. CDR1 is WSHSY and CDR2 is SAAADI in the germline V gene.

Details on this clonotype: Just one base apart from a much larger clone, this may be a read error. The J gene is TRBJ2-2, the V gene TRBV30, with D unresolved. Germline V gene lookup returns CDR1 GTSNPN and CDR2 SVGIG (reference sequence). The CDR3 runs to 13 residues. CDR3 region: CTWSVEYTGELFF. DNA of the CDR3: TGTACCTGGAGTGTGGAGTACACCGGGGAGCTGTTTTTT.